This TCR beta chain was documented in a study of CD8+CD57+ T cells in acquired aplastic anemia. Study-level information: Recorded DNA amounts for sorted CD4+ and CD8+ cells had an average of about 3 ug. Where healthy donors were concerned, CD4+ cells averaged approximately 9.9 million reads.

The CDR3 covers 12 residues. CDR1 GTSNPN and CDR2 SVGIG come from the germline V gene (reference sequence). The ends were cut back, 5 bases at V and 8 bases at J, with 13 bases in the middle. This clonotype has at least ten counts. CDR3 and TCR beta VDJ profiling relied on genomic DNA as the template. TCRdb re-called the reads through MiXCR, storing one row per CDR3 protein. Of 150,000 or so distinct CDR3 sequences in the sample, around 60% were seen once. The chain is built from TRBV30 and TRBJ2-1; D might be TRBD1 or TRBD2, each matching 5 bases. The sample comprised sorted CD4+, CD8+, or CD8+CD57+ T cells (not recorded which) from PBMCs. This receptor was taken from a human donor in good health. The CDR3, as DNA: TGTGCCTGGGACCCAGGGAGCGATGAGCAGTTCTTC. Its protein product is CAWDPGSDEQFF.